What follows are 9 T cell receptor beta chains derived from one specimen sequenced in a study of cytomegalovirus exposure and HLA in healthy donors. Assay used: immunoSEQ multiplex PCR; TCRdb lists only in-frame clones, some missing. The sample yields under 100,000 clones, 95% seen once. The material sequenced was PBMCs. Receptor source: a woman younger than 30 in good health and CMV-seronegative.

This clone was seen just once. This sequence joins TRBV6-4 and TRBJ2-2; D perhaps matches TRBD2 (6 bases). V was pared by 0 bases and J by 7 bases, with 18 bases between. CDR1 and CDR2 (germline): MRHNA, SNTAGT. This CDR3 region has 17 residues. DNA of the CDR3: TGTGCCAGCAGTGACTCCCGGCCAGGGCGGGAAAACGGGGAGCTGTTTTTT. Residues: CASSDSRPGRENGELFF.

The CDR3 DNA reads as TGTGCCAGCAGGTCCACAGGGGGCATAAACATTCAGTACTTC. Residues: CASRSTGGINIQYF. The V gene is TRBV28, the J gene TRBJ2-4; 9 nucleotides match TRBD1. The CDR3 covers 14 residues. Germline CDR1 reads MDHEN; CDR2 reads SYDVKM. V shed 6 bases, J shed 6 bases, and the junction held 6 bases outside the gene matches.

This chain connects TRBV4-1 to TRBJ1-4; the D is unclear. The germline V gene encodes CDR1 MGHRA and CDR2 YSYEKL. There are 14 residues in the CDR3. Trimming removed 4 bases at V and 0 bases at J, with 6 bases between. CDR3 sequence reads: CASSRGTTNEKLFF. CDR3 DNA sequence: TGCGCCAGCAGCCGAGGGACAACTAATGAAAAACTGTTTTTT.

In DNA form, the CDR3 reads TGCAGCGTTGAAATTATTTTTGGGGCGGATACGCAGTATTTT. This codes for CSVEIIFGADTQYF. The rearrangement links TRBV29-1 to TRBJ2-3, with a tentative D call TRBD1 (5 bases). The germline CDR1 and CDR2 sequences are SQVTM and ANQGSEA. This CDR3 comprises 14 residues. V gave up 2 bases and J gave up 6 bases, with 15 bases separating them.

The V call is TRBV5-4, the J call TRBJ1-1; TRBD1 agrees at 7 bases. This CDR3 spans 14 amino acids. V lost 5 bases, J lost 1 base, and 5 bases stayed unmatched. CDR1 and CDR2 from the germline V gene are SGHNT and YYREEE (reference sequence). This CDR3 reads CASSLRQGNTEAFF. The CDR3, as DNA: TGTGCCAGCAGTTTGAGACAGGGGAACACTGAAGCTTTCTTT.

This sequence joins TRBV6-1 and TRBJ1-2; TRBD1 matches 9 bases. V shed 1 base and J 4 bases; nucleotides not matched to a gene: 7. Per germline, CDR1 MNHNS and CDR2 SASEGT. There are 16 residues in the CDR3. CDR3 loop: CASSEGTGGFIYGYTF. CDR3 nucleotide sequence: TGTGCCAGCAGTGAAGGTACAGGGGGCTTTATCTATGGCTACACCTTC.

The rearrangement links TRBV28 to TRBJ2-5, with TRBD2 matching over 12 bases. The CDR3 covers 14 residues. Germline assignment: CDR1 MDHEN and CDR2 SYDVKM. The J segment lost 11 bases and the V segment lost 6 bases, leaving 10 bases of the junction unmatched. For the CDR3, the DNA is TGTGCCAGCAGCCCACTAGCGGGGGGACAGGCTCAGTACTTC. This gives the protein CASSPLAGGQAQYF.

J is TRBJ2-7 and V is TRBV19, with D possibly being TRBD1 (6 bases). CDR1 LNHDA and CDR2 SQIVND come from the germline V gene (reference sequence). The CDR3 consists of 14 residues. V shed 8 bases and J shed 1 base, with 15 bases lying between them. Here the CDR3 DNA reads TGTGCCAGTGGGAATCCAGGACAGTCCTACGAGCAGTACTTC. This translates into CASGNPGQSYEQYF.

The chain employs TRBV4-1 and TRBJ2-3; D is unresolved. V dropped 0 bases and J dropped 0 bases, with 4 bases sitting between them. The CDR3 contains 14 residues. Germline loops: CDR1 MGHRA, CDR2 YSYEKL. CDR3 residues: CASSQDQSTDTQYF. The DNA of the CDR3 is TGCGCCAGCAGCCAAGATCAGAGCACAGATACGCAGTATTTT.